Sequencing of this T cell receptor beta chain was carried out in a study of cytomegalovirus exposure and HLA in healthy donors. The data were produced by immunoSEQ multiplex PCR, yet TCRdb's version contains in-frame clones alone and is incomplete. The top ten clones hold about 1.5% of a sample with some 130,000 clones, roughly 90% of them seen once. Germline CDR1 reads SGHNT; CDR2 reads YYREEE (reference sequence). The CDR3 spans 16 residues. Trimming stripped 4 bases from V and 1 base from J, with 17 bases between. The sample comprised PBMCs. V is TRBV5-4 and J is TRBJ1-1, with a weak D call TRBD1 (6 bases). The sequence derives from a man aged 30 to 39 in good health and CMV-seronegative. In DNA form, the CDR3 reads TGTGCCAGCAGCGGGAAGGACAGACCTTCGAACACTGAAGCTTTCTTT. It yields the protein CASSGKDRPSNTEAFF.